This T cell receptor (beta chain) was captured in a study of T cells in Graves' hyperthyroidism and ophthalmopathy. V lost 3 bases and J lost 4; bases outside the gene matches: 7. Germline V gene lookup returns CDR1 ENHRY and CDR2 SYGVKD. This CDR3 has 15 amino acids. Template material for amplifying TCR beta CDR3 regions consisted of RNA transcripts. RT-PCR in the first round (using the HTBI primer set) targeted the TCR CDR3. TCRdb independently ran MiXCR on the multiplex PCR reads; one entry per CDR3 protein. This table holds around 580,000 distinct CDR3 sequences, around 46% found once. The V gene is TRBV10-3, the J gene TRBJ2-7; TRBD1 matches 9 bases. The sequencing input was peripheral blood or thyroid tissue (not recorded which). The sequence came from a woman under 30 with Graves' hyperthyroidism. CDR3 in DNA: TGTGCCATCAGTGAAGGGCCGGGACAGGGTTACGAGCAGTACTTC. Translation gives CAISEGPGQGYEQYF.